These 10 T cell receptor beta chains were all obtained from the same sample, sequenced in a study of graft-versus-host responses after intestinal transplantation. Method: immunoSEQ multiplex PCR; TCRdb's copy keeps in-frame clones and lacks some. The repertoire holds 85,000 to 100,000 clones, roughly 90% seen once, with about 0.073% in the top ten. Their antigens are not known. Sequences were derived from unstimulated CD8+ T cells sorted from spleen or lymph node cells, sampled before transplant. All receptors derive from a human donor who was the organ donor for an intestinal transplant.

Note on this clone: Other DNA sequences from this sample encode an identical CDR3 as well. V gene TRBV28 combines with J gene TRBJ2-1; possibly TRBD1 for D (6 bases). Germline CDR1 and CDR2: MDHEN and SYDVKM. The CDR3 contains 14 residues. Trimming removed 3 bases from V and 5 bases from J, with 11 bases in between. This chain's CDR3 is CASSFRDIHNEQFF. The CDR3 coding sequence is TGTGCCAGCAGTTTCCGGGACATACACAATGAGCAGTTCTTC.

CDR3 DNA: TGTGCCAGCAGCCCGGGGGGGCAGACTATTACTCCTGGAAACACCATATATTTT. Translating it yields CASSPGGQTITPGNTIYF. V gene TRBV7-6 combines with J gene TRBJ1-3; D perhaps matches TRBD1 (6 bases). This CDR3 is built from 18 residues. Germline loops: CDR1 SGHVS, CDR2 FNYEAQ. Trimming shortened V by 5 bases and J by 2 bases, and 22 bases separated the two germline ends.

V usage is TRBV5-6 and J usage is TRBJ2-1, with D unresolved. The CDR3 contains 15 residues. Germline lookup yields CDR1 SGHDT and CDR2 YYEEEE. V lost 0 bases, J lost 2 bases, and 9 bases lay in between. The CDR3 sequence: CASSLAGSPYNEQFF. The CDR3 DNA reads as TGTGCCAGCAGCTTGGCCGGGTCCCCCTACAATGAGCAGTTCTTC.

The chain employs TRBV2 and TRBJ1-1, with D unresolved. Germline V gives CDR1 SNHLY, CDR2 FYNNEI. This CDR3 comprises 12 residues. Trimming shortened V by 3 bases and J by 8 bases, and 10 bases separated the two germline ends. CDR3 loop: CASSEVGSEAFF. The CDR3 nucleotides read TGTGCCAGCAGTGAGGTCGGTTCCGAAGCTTTCTTT.

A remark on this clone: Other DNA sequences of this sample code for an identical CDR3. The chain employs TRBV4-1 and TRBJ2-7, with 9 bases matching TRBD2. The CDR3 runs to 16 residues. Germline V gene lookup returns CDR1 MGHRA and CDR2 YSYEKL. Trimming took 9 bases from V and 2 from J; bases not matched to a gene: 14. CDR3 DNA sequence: TGCGCCAGTAGCTCCTCGGGGGCGGGAGGGCCCTACGAGCAGTACTTC. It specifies CASSSSGAGGPYEQYF.

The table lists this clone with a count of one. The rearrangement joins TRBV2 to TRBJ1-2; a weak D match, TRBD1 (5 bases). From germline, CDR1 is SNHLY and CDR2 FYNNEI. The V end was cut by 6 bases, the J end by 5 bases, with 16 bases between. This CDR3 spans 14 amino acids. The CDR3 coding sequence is TGTGCCAGCAGCCCGACAGATTACGAATATGGCTACACCTTC. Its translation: CASSPTDYEYGYTF.

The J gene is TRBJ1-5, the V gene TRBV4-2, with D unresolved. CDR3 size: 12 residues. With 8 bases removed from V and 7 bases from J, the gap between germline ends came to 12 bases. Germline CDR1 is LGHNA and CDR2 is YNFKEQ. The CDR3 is CASGLLGQPQHF. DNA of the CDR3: TGTGCCAGCGGACTACTGGGACAGCCCCAGCATTTT.

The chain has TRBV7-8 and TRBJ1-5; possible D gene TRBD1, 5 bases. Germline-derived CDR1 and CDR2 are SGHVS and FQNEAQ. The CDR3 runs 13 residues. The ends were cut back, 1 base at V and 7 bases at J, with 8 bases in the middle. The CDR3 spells CASSLGGDQPQHF. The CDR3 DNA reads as TGTGCCAGCAGCTTAGGGGGGGACCAGCCCCAGCATTTT.

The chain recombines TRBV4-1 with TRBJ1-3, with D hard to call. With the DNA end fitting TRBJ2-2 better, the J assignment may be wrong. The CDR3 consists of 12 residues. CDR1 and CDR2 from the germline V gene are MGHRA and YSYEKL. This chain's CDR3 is CASSQVEGELFF. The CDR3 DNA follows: TGCGCCAGCAGCCAAGTAGAGGGGGAGCTGTTTTTT.

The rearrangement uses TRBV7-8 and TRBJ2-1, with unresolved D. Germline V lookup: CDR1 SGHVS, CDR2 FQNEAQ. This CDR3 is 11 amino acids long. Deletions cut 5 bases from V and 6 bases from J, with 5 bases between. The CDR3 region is CASSVFNEQFF. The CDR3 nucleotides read TGTGCCAGCAGCGTCTTCAATGAGCAGTTCTTC.